This TCR beta chain derives from a study of shared clonotypes between healthy human individuals (dated by TCRdb to the early 2020s). As for the study more broadly: The cohort comprised two women and a few men aged 18 to 49 years. Blood TCR repertoires of a handful of healthy adults were deeply sequenced to estimate repertoire size and the extent of clonotype sharing between individuals. Per donor, leukapheresis produced somewhere between about 0.8 and 9 billion PBMCs. Different laboratories and diverse techniques were used to prepare libraries and sequence TCR repertoires, to increase sequencing depth and limit assay-specific biases. Broader findings and caveats from the paper: The genetic and exposure-history diversity represented was limited by the small number of donors. Based on pairwise subsampling, the degree of clonotype sharing among donors was expected to be affected by sequencing depth. Sampling was restricted to blood, and TCR repertoires in tissues likely differ from the TCR repertoires found in blood.

In the germline V gene (reference sequence), CDR1 corresponds to SGHAT and CDR2 to FQDESV. V drops 5 bases and J drops 5 bases, leaving 12 bases in between. Spanning cysteine to phenylalanine, the CDR3 consists of 13 amino acids. Here the CDR3 DNA is all that survives: 39 bases in frame from base 1. Using the deep immunoSEQ assay, TCR CDR3 regions were amplified from genomic DNA by multiplex PCR. Genomic DNA extracted from each cell subset was distributed evenly over all wells of several immunoSEQ 96-well plates, and each plate served as one replicate. For unsorted PBMC, roughly 300 ng of genomic DNA, equivalent to about 30,000 T cell genomes, went into each replicate PCR. Ten immunoSEQ deep assay plates were used to sequence unsorted PBMC genomic DNA. Purified libraries were measured with a Qubit 3.0 fluorometer, size-checked on a Bioanalyzer 2100, and measured again with the KAPA Library Quantification kit. A separate single-read 150-cycle Illumina NextSeq 550 flow cell was used to sequence each immunoSEQ 96-well plate. In the source study's methods: Because the immunoSEQ output held only junctional sequences and lacked quality scores, the filtering could not match the filtering applied to full-length reads. Sequences were annotated with PyIR, a Python wrapper for IgBLAST v1.9, using IMGT germline references to assign V/J genes and CDR3. Reads were removed for weak V/J assignments (E-value above 1e-6), missing CDR3, stop codons, out-of-frame junctions, or ambiguous translated residues. V3J clonotypes were defined by identical inferred V gene, J gene, and CDR3 amino acid sequence. The percentage overlap between two repertoires was calculated by dividing the number of shared unique clonotypes by the size of the smaller repertoire. Repertoire richness was assessed with RTK rarefaction, the Chao1 estimator, and Recon v2.1 estimates of unobserved clonotypes. Sourced from immuneACCESS, this table was stored by TCRdb with only in-frame sequences that have V and J called. A share of the clones is absent; for the studies checked, an unresolved V gene accounts for under half, and the remainder has no known explanation. D and trimming were read from the DNA, whereas the V and J calls and clone size are those reported in that table. The sample table lists 400,000 to 500,000 clones, about 79% of them with a count of one. The ten top clones hold roughly 13% of the sample.

In regard to this clone: Its antigen is unknown. Nothing much larger sits one base from this clone, and base qualities are not available.

Healthy HIV-negative adults with no recently reported acute infections or vaccinations were included as donors. All donors were Caucasian adults living in Nashville, Tennessee, USA. For unsorted samples, 90 million or so PBMCs were counted and genomic DNA was extracted with the QIAamp DNA Blood Mini kit. Blood was collected by leukapheresis, and PBMCs were isolated by Ficoll-Histopaque density gradient centrifugation and then cryopreserved in liquid nitrogen vapor phase. This receptor was identified in a woman between 40 and 55 years old in good health. Some clones in this sample may be carry-over from other donors' samples. The V and J segments used are TRBV11-1 and TRBJ1-1; the D region possibly corresponds to TRBD1 (5 bases align). The specimen sequenced was PBMCs. CDR3 reads: CASSPGSGTEAFF. Read as DNA, the sequence is TGTGCCAGCAGCCCAGGGTCAGGGACTGAAGCTTTCTTT. With the rest looked up from the reference TRBV11-1 and TRBJ1-1 genes rather than sequenced, the full variable domain is EAEVAQSPRYKITEKSQAVAFWCDPISGHATLYWYRQILGQGPELLVQFQDESVVDDSQLPKDRFSAERLKGVDSTLKIQPAELGDSAMYLCASSPGSGTEAFFGQGTRLTVV.